The present T cell receptor (beta chain) was sequenced within a study of cytomegalovirus exposure and HLA in healthy donors (dated by TCRdb to 2015 to 2018). At the level of the whole study: An earlier analysis of about 530 of the donors reported 276 Gb of sequence data and 117 million unique TCR beta sequences obtained from some 170 million T cells. Roughly 300 gigabases of sequencing data and tens of millions of unique TCR sequences were included in an early release covering about 700 HLA-typed donors. The genetic ancestry cluster associated with self-reported Caucasian donors included approximately 85% of the 398 genotyped donors. The study aimed to test whether cataloging public T cell receptors could reveal signatures of past pathogen exposure. The study used immunosequencing to profile the T cell repertoires of approximately 690 subjects and linked those repertoires to cytomegalovirus serostatus. Along with the 666-subject first cohort, a separate validation cohort of about 110 different subjects was used. The study combined high-throughput TCR immunosequencing, statistical association of individual TCRs with disease status, and machine learning to predict cytomegalovirus infection status. To study patterns of TCR occurrence, a later analysis re-analyzed previously published TCR beta repertoires from 666 donors and added high-resolution HLA genotyping. Rather than drawing on any new phenotypic data, the later analysis identified candidate immune exposures from TCR beta sequences and the way those sequences occurred across donors. An earlier analysis of roughly 580 of the donors used high-throughput TCR beta sequencing to judge whether each TCR beta V gene segment behaved as functional or pseudogenic. Donor age, sex, ethnicity and CMV serostatus were collected together with the repertoire data. In a later genetic analysis, genome-wide SNP genotypes for about 65% of the 666 donors were used, and that subset was treated as a discovery cohort. All discovery cohort repertoires had been generated using a single sequencing platform. HLA typing included class I and class II loci at four-digit resolution. The number of typed donors differed by locus: about 620-640 for A, B, C, DRB1 and DQB1; 500 to 550 for DQA1; around 610 for DPA1; and roughly 470 for DPB1. Several DR-DQ haplotypes were handled as single units for association and clustering, since linkage in the cohort was strong. Across 300 to 500 genotyped donors of the cohort, an average of about 240,000 unique TCR beta nucleotide sequences per donor were sequenced, and 15% to 20% of those sequences were non-productive. General conclusions and limits of the study: HLA typing was unavailable for some donors at each locus, so association tests used only the typed subset. It was suggested by the authors that the approach could potentially be generalized to other disease states and immunological phenotypes. In a later analysis, the rate of TCR association differed among HLA loci, with DRB1 alleles having the most associated TCRs and HLA-C alleles having the fewest. A cluster of highly shared sequence variants was judged likely to be a technical artifact of the sequencing pipeline. For the cohort, immune exposure information was limited to CMV serostatus. Roughly uniform sequencing depth across donors was assumed in presence/absence analyses, although this assumption may not hold. Linkage disequilibrium might explain the correlated functional status among segregating V segments, but an unknown experimental factor could not be excluded. Assigning TCR associations to individual alleles was difficult when HLA alleles, especially DR and DQ, strongly co-occurred. According to a later analysis, parvovirus B19, influenza, CMV and Epstein-Barr virus appeared linked to several top co-occurrence clusters. In a later analysis, HLA-associated TCR beta chains were found to be more clonally expanded and to have lower generation probabilities than equally common non-associated chains. Specific HLA alleles were associated with over 15,000 TCR beta sequences at a false discovery rate of 0.05 in a later analysis. Cytomegalovirus status was reported to be diagnosed by the classifier with high specificity and sensitivity in both the original and validation cohorts. The earlier analysis of some 560 of the donors excluded roughly 17 rarely observed V segments, including chromosome 9 orphons, because counts were too low. In vitro tests confirmed that three of the cytomegalovirus-associated TCR beta chains recognize cytomegalovirus antigens. According to a later genetic analysis, donors in an Asian-associated ancestry cluster had fewer N-insertions in productive TCRs than the roughly 700-donor mean. According to a later analysis, most CMV-associated TCR beta chains appeared to be HLA-restricted, and the HLA associations seemed to be driven largely by CMV exposure. Only TCR beta chains were sequenced in this cohort, and the absence of alpha or paired-chain data limited detectable features. Across donors, most TCR sequences were observed very rarely, whereas some public TCRs were present in many individuals. In the study, around 150 TCR beta chains were listed as associated with cytomegalovirus. An association between a missense DCLRE1C variant and V-gene and J-gene trimming of TCR beta chains was found in a later genetic analysis and replicated in an independent cohort. In an earlier analysis of approximately 590 of the donors, most TCR beta V segments appeared in productive rearrangements about 90% or about 30% of the time, broadly matching IMGT annotations. A further reported finding was that TCR beta sequences accurately predicted the HLA-A and HLA-B alleles for most subjects in the first cohort.

About this clone itself: There is no known antigen for this receptor. No base quality values were provided; no much bigger clone lies one nucleotide off.

Library prep was done by the immunoSEQ multiplex PCR assay. The multiplex PCR relied on a mix of 60 forward primers for TCR Vbeta segments and 13 reverse primers for TCR Jbeta segments. The CDR3 region of rearranged TCR beta genes was amplified from genomic DNA with a multiplex PCR assay. The Illumina HiSeq System was used to sequence the amplified TCR beta libraries as 87-base-pair reads. As for the original processing: In a later analysis, roughly 80 million unique TCR beta chains were counted across the approximately 640 repertoires, and approximately 9.9 million of these chains were shared by at least two donors. To remove PCR and sequencing errors, raw reads were error-corrected and collapsed into unique sequences using a nearest-neighbor algorithm that merged closely related sequences. CDR3 sequences were aligned to IMGT reference sequences to assign V, D and J gene segments. For a sequence to be retained, a match of at least six nucleotides was required to both a V gene segment and a J gene segment. A rearrangement counted as productive if the CDR3 had no stop codons and remained in frame with V and J, and every other rearrangement counted as non-productive. CDR3 was defined by IMGT convention, running from the second conserved V-encoded cysteine to the conserved J-encoded phenylalanine. In an earlier analysis of more than 550 of the donors, sequences lacking an unambiguous match to a single V gene segment were excluded. In an earlier analysis of several hundred of the donors, a V segment was called functional when productive rearrangements were above 56.7%, and segregating when the standard deviation between donors exceeded 5%. To diagnose cytomegalovirus status from the catalog of TCR beta chain sequences, a statistical classification framework was built. V and J gene assignment, in a later analysis, came from comparing TCR nucleotide sequences with IMGT/GENE-DB human TR gene sequences. The TCRdist pipeline was used in a later analysis to assign CDR3 sequences and most-parsimonious VDJ recombination scenarios. In a later analysis, every TCR beta chain was defined by the combination of its CDR3 amino acid sequence and its V-gene family, and reads without a unique V-gene family were dropped. As a way to deal with suspected cross-contamination and a sequencing artifact, a later analysis dropped under 600 nucleotide sequences that were highly shared and had low generation probability. A later analysis calculated a clonal expansion index for each public chain from normalized within-repertoire ranks of inferred template counts. In a later analysis, generation probabilities were computed with a VDJ recombination model fitted to out-of-frame rearrangements, and the resulting probabilities were checked against IGoR. Hypergeometric tests were used in a later analysis to score TCR-TCR, TCR-HLA and TCR-CMV co-occurrence, with a repertoire-size bias correction applied to the TCR pairs. False discovery rates were estimated in a later analysis by permuting HLA or CMV assignments 20 times. A later analysis grouped co-occurring TCRs with DBSCAN, adding TCRdist sequence similarity when clustering within HLA-allele-positive subsets. For co-occurrence clustering, repertoires with fewer than 30,000 or more than 120,000 public chains were excluded, along with roughly 5 repertoires with anomalous nucleotide sharing. In TCRdb, the immuneACCESS table is reduced to in-frame sequences with V and J assigned. These tables do not hold every clone; where another copy was compared, an unresolved V gene accounts for under half, and the others remain unexplained. V, J and clone size derive from that table, while D and trimming were established from the DNA sequence. The sample yields roughly 140,000 clones; nearly 80% were counted once. 0.66% of the sample goes to the ten largest clones.

The cohort was made up of approximately 700 healthy bone marrow donors. At the time of sampling, every cohort member was nominally healthy, though immune exposures that went unrecorded were likely present. The donor was CMV seronegative and was included in the group of a few hundred seronegative cohort members. Each donor provided a peripheral blood sample, and peripheral blood mononuclear cells were used for TCR beta sequencing. The Qiagen DNeasy Blood Extraction Kit was used to extract genomic DNA from the blood cell samples. The clonotype originates from a male donor in good health and CMV-seronegative. Sequencing input: PBMCs.

The CDR3 amino acid sequence is: CASSSAPWSEQFF. The nucleotide sequence is given as TGTGCCAGCAGCTCGGCTCCGTGGAGTGAGCAGTTCTTC. The V and J segments used are TRBV11-2 and TRBJ2-1, with the D gene uncertain. The germline V gene encodes CDR1 SGHAT and CDR2 FQNNGV. The CDR3, from cysteine to phenylalanine, totals 13 residues. The read is trimmed to its CDR3 DNA, 39 bases read in frame from base 1. V is pared back by 4 bases and J by 9 bases, with 13 bases lying between the germline termini.